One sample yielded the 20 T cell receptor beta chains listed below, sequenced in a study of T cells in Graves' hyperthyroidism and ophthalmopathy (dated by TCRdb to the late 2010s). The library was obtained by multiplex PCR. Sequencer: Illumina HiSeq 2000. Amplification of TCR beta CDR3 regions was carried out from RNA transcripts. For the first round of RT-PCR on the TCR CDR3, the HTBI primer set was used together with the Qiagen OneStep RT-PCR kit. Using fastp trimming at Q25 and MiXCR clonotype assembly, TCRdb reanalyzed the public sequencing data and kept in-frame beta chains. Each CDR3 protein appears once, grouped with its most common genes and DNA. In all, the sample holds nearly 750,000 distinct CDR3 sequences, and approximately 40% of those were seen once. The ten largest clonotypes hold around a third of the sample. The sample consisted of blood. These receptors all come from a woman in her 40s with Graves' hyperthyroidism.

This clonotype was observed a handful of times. The CDR3 is CSARAQGNPYEQYF. As DNA, the CDR3 is TGCAGTGCTAGAGCCCAGGGGAATCCCTACGAGCAGTACTTC. V is TRBV20-1 and J is TRBJ2-5, with D possibly matching TRBD1 (6 bases). The J call may be in error: the DNA end matches TRBJ2-7 better. This CDR3 is built from 14 residues. Germline CDR1 is DFQATT and CDR2 is SNEGSKA (reference sequence).

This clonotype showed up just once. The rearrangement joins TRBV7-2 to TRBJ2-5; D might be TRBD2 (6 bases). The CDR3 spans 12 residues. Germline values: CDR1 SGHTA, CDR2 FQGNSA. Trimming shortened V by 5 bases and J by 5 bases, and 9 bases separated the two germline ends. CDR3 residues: CASSRDFETQYF. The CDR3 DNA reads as TGTGCCAGCAGCCGGGACTTTGAGACCCAGTACTTC.

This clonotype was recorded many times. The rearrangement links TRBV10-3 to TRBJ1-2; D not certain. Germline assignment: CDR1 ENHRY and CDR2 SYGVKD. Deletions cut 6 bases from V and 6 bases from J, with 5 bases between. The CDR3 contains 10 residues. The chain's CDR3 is CAIRNDGYTF. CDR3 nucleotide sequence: TGTGCCATCAGGAATGATGGCTACACCTTC.

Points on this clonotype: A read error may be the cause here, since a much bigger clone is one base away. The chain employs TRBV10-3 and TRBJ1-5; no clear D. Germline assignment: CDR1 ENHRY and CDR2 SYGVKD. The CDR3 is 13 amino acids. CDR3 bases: TGTGCCATCAGTGGAAATCCGAATCAGCCCCGGCATTTT. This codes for CAISGNPNQPRHF.

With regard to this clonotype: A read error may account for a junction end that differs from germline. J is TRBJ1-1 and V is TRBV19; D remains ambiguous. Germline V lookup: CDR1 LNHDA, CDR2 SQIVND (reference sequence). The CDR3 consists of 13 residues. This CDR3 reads CSSSNNRNTEAFF. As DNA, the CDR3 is TGTTCCAGTAGTAACAACCGGAACACTGAAGCTTTCTTT.

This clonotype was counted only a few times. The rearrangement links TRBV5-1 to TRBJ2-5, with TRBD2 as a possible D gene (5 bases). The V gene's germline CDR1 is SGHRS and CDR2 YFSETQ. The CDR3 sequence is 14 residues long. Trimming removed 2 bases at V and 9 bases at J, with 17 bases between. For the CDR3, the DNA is TGCGCCAGCAGCTTCTCAAACCAGGTGGAGGCCCAGTACTTC. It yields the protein CASSFSNQVEAQYF.

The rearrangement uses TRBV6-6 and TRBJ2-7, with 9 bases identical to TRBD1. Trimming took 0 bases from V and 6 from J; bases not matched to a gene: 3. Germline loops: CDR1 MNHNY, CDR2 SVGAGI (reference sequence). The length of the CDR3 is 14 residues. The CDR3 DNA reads TGTGCCAGCAGTTACTCGACAGGGGGTTTCGAGCAGTACTTC. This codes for CASSYSTGGFEQYF.

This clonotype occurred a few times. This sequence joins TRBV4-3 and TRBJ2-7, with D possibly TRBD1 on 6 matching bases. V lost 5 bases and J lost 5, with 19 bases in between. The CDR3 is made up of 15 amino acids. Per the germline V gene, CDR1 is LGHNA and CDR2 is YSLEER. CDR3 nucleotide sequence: TGCGCCAGCAGCACCAACAGGGCGACACCCCACGAGCAGTACTTC. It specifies CASSTNRATPHEQYF.

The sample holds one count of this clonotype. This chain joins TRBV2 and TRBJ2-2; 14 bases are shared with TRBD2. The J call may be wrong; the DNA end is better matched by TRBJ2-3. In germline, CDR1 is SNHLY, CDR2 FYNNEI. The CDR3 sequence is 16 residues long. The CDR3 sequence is CASSEWTSGRRVEQYF. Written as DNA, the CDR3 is TGTGCCAGCAGTGAATGGACTAGCGGGAGGAGAGTGGAGCAGTATTTT.

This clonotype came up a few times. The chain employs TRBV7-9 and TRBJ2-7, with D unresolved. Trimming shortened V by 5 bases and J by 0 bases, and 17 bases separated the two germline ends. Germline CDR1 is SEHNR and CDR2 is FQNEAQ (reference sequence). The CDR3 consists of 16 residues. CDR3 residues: CASSTESQRSSYEQYF. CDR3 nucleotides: TGTGCCAGCAGCACGGAGTCACAGAGAAGCTCCTACGAGCAGTACTTC.

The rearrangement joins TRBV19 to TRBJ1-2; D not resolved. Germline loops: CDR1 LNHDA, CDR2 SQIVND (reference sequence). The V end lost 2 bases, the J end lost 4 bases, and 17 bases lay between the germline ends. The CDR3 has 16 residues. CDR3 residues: CASSIILWEFFYGYTF. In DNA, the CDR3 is TGTGCCAGTAGTATAATTCTATGGGAGTTTTTCTATGGCTACACCTTC.

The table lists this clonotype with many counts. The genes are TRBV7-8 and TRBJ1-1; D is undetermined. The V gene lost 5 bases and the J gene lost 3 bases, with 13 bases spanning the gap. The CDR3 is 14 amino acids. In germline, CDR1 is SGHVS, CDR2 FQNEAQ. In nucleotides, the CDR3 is TGTGCCAGCAGCCCCTCCGATGGGCACACTGAAGCTTTCTTT. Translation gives CASSPSDGHTEAFF.

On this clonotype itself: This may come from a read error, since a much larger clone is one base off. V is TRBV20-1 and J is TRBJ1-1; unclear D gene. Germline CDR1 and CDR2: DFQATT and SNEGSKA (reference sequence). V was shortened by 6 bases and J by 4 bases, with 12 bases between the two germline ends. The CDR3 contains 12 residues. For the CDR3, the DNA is TGCAGTGCCCCGCCGCTGAGCACTGAAGCTTTCTTT. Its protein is CSAPPLSTEAFF.

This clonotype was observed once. CDR3 nucleotide sequence: TGTGCCAGCAAAGCGGGGTCCAGTGATAATTCACCCCTCCACTTT. Its translation: CASKAGSSDNSPLHF. The genes are TRBV2 and TRBJ1-6, with unresolved D. Deletions cut 7 bases from V and 5 bases from J, with 15 bases between. Per the germline V gene, CDR1 is SNHLY and CDR2 is FYNNEI. The CDR3 covers 15 residues.

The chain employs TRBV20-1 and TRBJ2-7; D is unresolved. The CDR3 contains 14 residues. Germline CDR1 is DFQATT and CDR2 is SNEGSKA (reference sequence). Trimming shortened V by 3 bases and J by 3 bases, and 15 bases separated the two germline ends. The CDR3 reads CSASGLPNRYEQYF. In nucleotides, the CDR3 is TGCAGTGCTAGTGGTTTGCCAAACCGCTACGAGCAGTACTTC.

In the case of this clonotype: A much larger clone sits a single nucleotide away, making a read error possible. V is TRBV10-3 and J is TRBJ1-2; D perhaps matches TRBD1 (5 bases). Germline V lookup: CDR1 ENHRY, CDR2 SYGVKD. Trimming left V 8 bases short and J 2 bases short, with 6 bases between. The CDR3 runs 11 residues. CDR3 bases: TGTGCCATCTGGGGGAACTATGGCTACACCTTC. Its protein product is CAIWGNYGYTF.

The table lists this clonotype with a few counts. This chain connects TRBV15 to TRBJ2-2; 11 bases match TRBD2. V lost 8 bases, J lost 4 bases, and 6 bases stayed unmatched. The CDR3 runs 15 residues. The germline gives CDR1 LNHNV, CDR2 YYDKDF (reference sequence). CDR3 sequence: CATLSSGRGTGELFF. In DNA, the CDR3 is TGTGCCACCTTAAGTAGCGGGAGGGGCACCGGGGAGCTGTTTTTT.

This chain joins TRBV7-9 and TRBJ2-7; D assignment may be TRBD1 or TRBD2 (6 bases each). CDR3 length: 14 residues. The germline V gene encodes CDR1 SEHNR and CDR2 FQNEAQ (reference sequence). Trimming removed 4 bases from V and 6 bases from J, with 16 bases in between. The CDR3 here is CASSSRGGGREQYF. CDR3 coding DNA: TGTGCCAGCAGCTCCAGGGGAGGCGGTCGCGAGCAGTACTTC.

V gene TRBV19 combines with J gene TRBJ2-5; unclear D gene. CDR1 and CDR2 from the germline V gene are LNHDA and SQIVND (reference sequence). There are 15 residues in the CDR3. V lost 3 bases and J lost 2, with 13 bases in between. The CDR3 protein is CASSIGRRVQETQYF. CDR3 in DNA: TGTGCCAGTAGTATCGGCAGACGGGTGCAAGAGACCCAGTACTTC.

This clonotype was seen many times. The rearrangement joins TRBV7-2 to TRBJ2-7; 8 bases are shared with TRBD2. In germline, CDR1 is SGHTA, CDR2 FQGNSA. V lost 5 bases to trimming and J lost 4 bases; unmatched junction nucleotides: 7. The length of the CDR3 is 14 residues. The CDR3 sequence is CASSLGVAGYEQYF. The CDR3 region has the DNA TGTGCCAGCAGCCTAGGAGTAGCGGGATACGAGCAGTACTTC.